This T cell receptor (beta chain) derives from a study of graft-versus-host responses after intestinal transplantation. Study in general: Those transplanted obtained multivisceral, liver-intestinal, or isolated intestinal grafts. Anti-thymocyte globulin induction preceded roughly 3 years of tacrolimus and steroid maintenance in all recipients.

Details on this clone: What it recognizes is unknown.

The assay was immunoSEQ multiplex PCR, and TCRdb's table has in-frame clones only and misses some. The sample lists about 36,000 clones; roughly 94% were seen once. The study, taken as a whole, reports: The authors found GvH clones in recipient marrow, some appearing first in ileum or blood.

The TCR originated in a human donor who was the organ donor for an intestinal transplant. The material was unstimulated CD4+ T cells sorted from spleen or lymph node cells, obtained before transplant.

The CDR3 is CASSRRSGPPAYNSYEQYF. The DNA for the CDR3 is TGTGCCAGCAGCCGACGGAGCGGGCCGCCCGCCTACAACTCCTACGAGCAGTACTTC. The rearrangement joins TRBV14 to TRBJ2-7; a weak D match, TRBD2 (6 bases). V gave up 4 bases and J gave up 0 bases, with 25 bases separating them. Germline CDR1 reads SGHDN; CDR2 reads FVKESK. This CDR3 is 19 amino acids long.